This entry lists 26 T cell receptor beta chains sequenced from one sample in a study of vaccination effects on CD4 cells after COVID-19. Their specific antigens are unknown. The protocol was immunoSEQ multiplex PCR, while the TCRdb copy is restricted to in-frame clones and leaves out a portion. Of about 14,000 clones listed, around 70% were seen once; the top ten hold 9% to 10%. Expansion of antigen-specific CD4+ T cells with viral peptide pools was carried out by the ViraFEST assay before sequencing. With more than nine days of culture completed, CD4+ T cells were isolated. Two-dose BNT162b2 or mRNA-1273 vaccination was given to participants. The specimen comprised CD4+ T cells from PBMCs cultured with SARS-CoV-2 spike peptides, sampled after COVID-19 vaccination. These receptors were collected from a human donor who received a COVID-19 vaccine.

This clone qualifies as medium-sized. The V and J genes are TRBV3-1 (or the pseudogene TRBV3-2) and TRBJ2-5; D tentatively reads TRBD1 or TRBD2 (7 bases each). CDR1 LGHDT and CDR2 YNNKEL come from the germline V gene (reference sequence). The CDR3 extends over 15 amino acids. The V gene lost 8 bases and the J gene lost 4 bases, with 20 bases spanning the gap. The CDR3 DNA is TGTGCCAGCGGGGTTTCGACAGGGAGGGGAGAGACCCAGTACTTC. The encoded protein is CASGVSTGRGETQYF.

This clone was observed once. The gene calls are TRBV6-5 and TRBJ1-1; TRBD1 is a possible D gene (5 bases). CDR3 size: 14 residues. V gave up 8 bases and J gave up 4 bases, with 17 bases separating them. The germline V gene encodes CDR1 MNHEY and CDR2 SVGAGI. Here the CDR3 DNA reads TGTGCCAGCGAGGTTTCCGGGACGGGCACTGAAGCTTTCTTT. Translated: CASEVSGTGTEAFF.

This chain uses TRBV7-2 with TRBJ2-6; D not certain. The V end was cut by 1 base, the J end by 0 bases, with 7 bases between. There are 16 residues in the CDR3. The germline V gene encodes CDR1 SGHTA and CDR2 FQGNSA. DNA of the CDR3: TGTGCCAGCAGCTTAGTAGGGATCTCTGGGGCCAACGTCCTGACTTTC. Translating gives CASSLVGISGANVLTF.

Judged by abundance, this clone is medium-sized. V gene TRBV18 combines with J gene TRBJ2-6, with D maybe TRBD1 (6 bases). Per germline, CDR1 KGHSH and CDR2 LQKENI. The length of the CDR3 is 17 residues. Between the trimmed V and J ends, which lost 3 bases and 0 bases, there was a span of 12 bases. CDR3 DNA sequence: TGTGCCAGCTCACCGCGCACAGGGTTCTCTGGGGCCAACGTCCTGACTTTC. It encodes CASSPRTGFSGANVLTF.

Only a few counts were recorded for this clone. This chain joins TRBV2 and TRBJ1-2, with TRBD1 as a possible D gene (6 bases). The V end was cut by 6 bases, the J end by 2 bases, with 10 bases between. CDR1 SNHLY and CDR2 FYNNEI come from the germline V gene. The CDR3 consists of 13 residues. The CDR3 reads CASSAGTNYGYTF. In nucleotides, the CDR3 is TGTGCCAGCAGCGCCGGGACAAACTATGGCTACACCTTC.

J is TRBJ2-7 and V is TRBV3-1 (or the pseudogene TRBV3-2); 13 bases are a match to TRBD2. CDR1 and CDR2 (germline): LGHDT, YNNKEL (reference sequence). V gave up 1 base and J gave up 9 bases; unmatched junction bases: 3. This CDR3 contains 14 residues. The CDR3 DNA is TGTGCCAGCAGCCAAGTGACTAGCGGGGGGACGCAGTACTTC. Protein: CASSQVTSGGTQYF.

The V call is TRBV6-5, the J call TRBJ1-6, with TRBD1 identical over 8 bases. CDR1 and CDR2 from the germline V gene are MNHEY and SVGAGI. This CDR3 region has 15 residues. Losses at the gene ends were 8 bases for V and 4 bases for J; bases not matched to a gene: 7. The CDR3 spells CASGTGGTYNSPLHF. The CDR3 DNA is TGTGCCAGCGGTACAGGGGGTACTTATAATTCACCCCTCCACTTT.

The table lists this clone with many counts. The CDR3 DNA is TGTGCCTGGATCGGAGTAGCGGGAAGTAACACCGGGGAGCTGTTTTTT. Amino acid sequence: CAWIGVAGSNTGELFF. The rearrangement uses TRBV30 and TRBJ2-2, with 8 bases lining up with TRBD2. In germline, CDR1 is GTSNPN, CDR2 SVGIG (reference sequence). The CDR3 extends over 16 amino acids. After removal of 4 bases from V and 2 bases from J, the junction contained 9 bases not matched to a gene.

V usage is TRBV3-1 (or the pseudogene TRBV3-2) and J usage is TRBJ2-5; no clear D. Germline CDR1 reads LGHDT; CDR2 reads YNNKEL (reference sequence). This CDR3 spans 12 amino acids. V was cut by 2 bases and J by 9 bases, with 10 bases left in between. The DNA of the CDR3 is TGTGCCAGCAGCCAAACTCTCACCGCCCAGTACTTC. Translated: CASSQTLTAQYF.

J is TRBJ2-4 and V is TRBV5-4, with D uncertain. V was cut by 4 bases and J by 6 bases, with 17 bases left in between. Germline CDR1 is SGHNT and CDR2 is YYREEE (reference sequence). The length of the CDR3 is 15 residues. CDR3 amino acids: CASSTDPQSSNIQYF. The CDR3 DNA reads TGTGCCAGCAGCACGGACCCACAGTCTTCAAACATTCAGTACTTC.

The rearrangement joins TRBV19 to TRBJ2-4; D is unclear. The germline V gene has CDR1 LNHDA and CDR2 SQIVND (reference sequence). The V end was cut by 5 bases, the J end by 5 bases, with 16 bases between. The CDR3 loop spans 15 amino acids. CDR3 loop: CASSALHLTENIQYF. The CDR3 nucleotides are TGTGCCAGTAGTGCGCTACATCTTACGGAAAACATTCAGTACTTC.

The sample holds a few counts of this clone. The J gene is TRBJ1-5, the V gene TRBV3-1 (or the pseudogene TRBV3-2); a possible D gene is TRBD1 (5 bases). The CDR3 is 17 amino acids. V was cut by 1 base and J by 0 bases, with 13 bases left in between. Germline V gene data show CDR1 as LGHDT and CDR2 as YNNKEL (reference sequence). The DNA for the CDR3 is TGTGCCAGCAGCCAAGTACCAGGGTTTTCTAGCAATCAGCCCCAGCATTTT. Translation gives CASSQVPGFSSNQPQHF.

The chain employs TRBV7-2 and TRBJ2-7; TRBD2 is a possible D gene (6 bases). The germline gives CDR1 SGHTA, CDR2 FQGNSA. There are 13 residues in the CDR3. The V gene lost 6 bases and the J gene lost 2 bases, with 11 bases spanning the gap. Here the CDR3 DNA reads TGTGCCAGCAGGATGACTAGTACCTACGAGCAGTACTTC. Translated: CASRMTSTYEQYF.

The V call is TRBV19, the J call TRBJ1-2; no clear D. Looked up from germline, CDR1 is LNHDA and CDR2 is SQIVND (reference sequence). The CDR3 length is 15 residues. Trimming took 2 bases from V and 0 from J, leaving 10 bases between them. In DNA form, the CDR3 reads TGTGCCAGTAGTATATTGGCGGGAGCTAACTATGGCTACACCTTC. Protein: CASSILAGANYGYTF.

The CDR3 loop reads CASSLGPGRSYGYTF. The CDR3 region has the DNA TGTGCCAGCAGCTTAGGGCCAGGTCGTTCCTATGGCTACACCTTC. The rearrangement links TRBV11-1 to TRBJ1-2; D unclear. CDR1 SGHAT and CDR2 FQDESV come from the germline V gene (reference sequence). Trimming left V 1 base short and J 4 bases short, with 13 bases between. CDR3 size: 15 residues.

The rearrangement links TRBV9 to TRBJ2-2; 7 positions match TRBD1. Per the germline V gene, CDR1 is SGDLS and CDR2 is YYNGEE. CDR3 length equals 15 residues. V was pared by 4 bases and J by 1 base, with 4 bases of the junction left unmatched. CDR3 nucleotides: TGTGCCAGCAGCCCCCGGACAGGGAACACCGGGGAGCTGTTTTTT. This translates into CASSPRTGNTGELFF. Looking up the rest from reference TRBV9 and TRBJ2-2 gives the full variable domain: DSGVTQTPKHLITATGQRVTLRCSPRSGDLSVYWYQQSLDQGLQFLIQYYNGEERAKGNILERFSAQQFPDLHSELNLSSLELGDSALYFCASSPRTGNTGELFFGEGSRLTVL.

J is TRBJ2-2 and V is TRBV9, with 11 positions matching TRBD2. Germline CDR1 is SGDLS and CDR2 is YYNGEE. The V and J ends lost 1 base and 1 base, in that order; junction bases with no gene match: 3. This CDR3 has 17 amino acids. The CDR3 DNA is TGTGCCAGCAGCGTACTCGGGACTAGCGGGAACACCGGGGAGCTGTTTTTT. Translated: CASSVLGTSGNTGELFF.

This chain uses TRBV7-6 with TRBJ2-3; 9 nucleotides agree with TRBD1. Germline values: CDR1 SGHVS, CDR2 FNYEAQ. The CDR3 is made up of 17 amino acids. The J segment lost 4 bases and the V segment lost 4 bases, leaving 12 bases of the junction unmatched. CDR3 loop: CASSYRTGAIRADTQYF. Here the CDR3 DNA reads TGTGCCAGCAGCTATCGGACAGGGGCTATTCGGGCAGATACGCAGTATTTT.

V usage is TRBV6-5 and J usage is TRBJ1-1; D gene unclear. Germline V lookup: CDR1 MNHEY, CDR2 SVGAGI. Between the trimmed V and J ends, which lost 7 bases and 8 bases, there was a span of 17 bases. The CDR3 totals 13 residues. In nucleotides, the CDR3 is TGTGCCAGCACCAAACATAAGGGCAGGGAAGCTTTCTTT. This codes for CASTKHKGREAFF.

This clone appeared a single time. V is TRBV29-1 and J is TRBJ1-1; a possible D gene is TRBD1 (6 bases). Germline CDR1 reads SQVTM; CDR2 reads ANQGSEA. The germline V and J ends were trimmed by 7 bases and 0 bases, with 21 bases remaining between them. There are 16 residues in the CDR3. CDR3 coding DNA: TGCAGCGCGTCTGCGCAGGGGTGGGGAATGAACACTGAAGCTTTCTTT. This encodes CSASAQGWGMNTEAFF.

This chain joins TRBV6-6 and TRBJ1-4; perhaps TRBD1 as D (5 bases). This CDR3 contains 16 residues. Germline CDR1 reads MNHNY; CDR2 reads SVGAGI (reference sequence). V was shortened by 2 bases and J by 0 bases, with 10 bases between the two germline ends. CDR3 in amino acids: CASSYPGVATNEKLFF. In DNA, the CDR3 is TGTGCCAGCAGTTACCCGGGGGTTGCAACTAATGAAAAACTGTTTTTT.

The chain employs TRBV7-2 and TRBJ1-6; TRBD1 matches at 7 bases. The germline CDR1 and CDR2 sequences are SGHTA and FQGNSA. CDR3 length: 17 amino acids. Trimming took 0 bases from V and 7 from J; bases not matched to a gene: 9. CDR3 DNA: TGTGCCAGCAGCTTAGCCCCGACAGGGCCCCCAAATTCACCCCTCCACTTT. This codes for CASSLAPTGPPNSPLHF.

This sequence joins TRBV3-1 (or the pseudogene TRBV3-2) and TRBJ1-2; 9 nucleotides align to TRBD1. After removal of 0 bases from V and 5 bases from J, the junction contained 4 bases not matched to a gene. The germline gives CDR1 LGHDT, CDR2 YNNKEL (reference sequence). This CDR3 is built from 15 residues. CDR3 sequence: CASSQELTGGYGYTF. The CDR3 DNA reads as TGTGCCAGCAGCCAAGAATTGACAGGGGGATATGGCTACACCTTC.

The chain recombines TRBV5-1 with TRBJ2-7; D is perhaps TRBD2 (6 bases). This CDR3 is 16 amino acids long. V shed 2 bases and J shed 7 bases, with 22 bases lying between them. Looked up from germline, CDR1 is SGHRS and CDR2 is YFSETQ. CDR3 sequence: CASSLEGRRRVGEQYF. In nucleotides, the CDR3 is TGCGCCAGCAGCTTAGAAGGGAGACGGAGGGTGGGGGAGCAGTACTTC.

The chain has TRBV25-1 and TRBJ2-7; D is undetermined. Germline V gene data show CDR1 as MGHDK and CDR2 as SYGVNS. The CDR3 is 11 amino acids. V lost 6 bases to trimming and J lost 3 bases, with 6 bases between them. Written as DNA, the CDR3 is TGTGCCAGCAGGGTCTACTACGAGCAGTACTTC. Translated, it gives CASRVYYEQYF.

Only one count was recorded for this clone. The rearrangement uses TRBV7-9 and TRBJ2-2; D gene unclear. The V gene's germline CDR1 is SEHNR and CDR2 FQNEAQ (reference sequence). With 5 bases removed from V and 1 base from J, the gap between germline ends came to 5 bases. The CDR3 loop spans 13 amino acids. The chain's CDR3 is CASSLMNTGELFF. Here the CDR3 DNA reads TGTGCCAGCAGCCTAATGAACACCGGGGAGCTGTTTTTT. Full variable domain (outside the CDR3, taken from reference TRBV7-9 and TRBJ2-2): DTGVSQNPRHKITKRGQNVTFRCDPISEHNRLYWYRQTLGQGPEFLTYFQNEAQLEKSRLLSDRFSAERPKGSFSTLEIQRTEQGDSAMYLCASSLMNTGELFFGEGSRLTVL.